These T cell receptor beta chains were read from a single sample in a study of neurological immune-mediated disorders. TCRdb reprocessed the 5' RACE reads via MiXCR and lists one record per CDR3 protein. This table holds about 21,000 distinct CDR3 sequences, 15% to 20% found once. Input material: CD8+ T cells from blood. These receptors were obtained from a woman in her late teens or twenties with multiple sclerosis. Both conserved end residues are part of each CDR3. A D gene is named only where the DNA matches it firmly. Clone size is given for some rows only: seen once, a few or many times, or a class if the clone is expanded.

TRBJ2-2,13,TRBV20-1,.,.,TGCAGTGCCCCGAACCCCTTTACCGGGGAGCTGTTTTTT,CSAPNPFTGELFF
TRBJ2-5,15,TRBV7-9,.,many,TGTGCCAGCAGCTTAGCGCCGGCGGGGCGAGAGACCCAGTACTTC,CASSLAPAGRETQYF
TRBJ2-7,14,TRBV5-1,TRBD2,.,TGCGCCAGCAGCTCCCAGCGGGGAGACTACGAGCAGTACTTC,CASSSQRGDYEQYF
TRBJ1-4,16,TRBV7-9,.,many,TGTGCCAGCAGCCCCCCCGCACCCACAACTAATGAAAAACTGTTTTTT,CASSPPAPTTNEKLFF
TRBJ2-1,14,TRBV20-1,.,.,TGCAGTGCTAGAGCGGTCCTCGGATACAATGAGCAGTTCTTC,CSARAVLGYNEQFF
TRBJ1-4,15,TRBV12-5,.,many,TGTGCTAGTGGTCCCGACGGGAGGACTAATGAAAAACTGTTTTTT,CASGPDGRTNEKLFF
TRBJ2-1,17,TRBV20-1,TRBD2,many,TGCAGTGCCCCAGGACTAGCGGGGGGCCGGATCTACAATGAGCAGTTCTTC,CSAPGLAGGRIYNEQFF
TRBJ2-1,16,TRBV20-1,.,many,TGCAGTGCTAGAGAACCAAAGCGGCGCCGGGGCAATGAGCAGTTCTTC,CSAREPKRRRGNEQFF
TRBJ1-2,16,TRBV18,TRBD1,.,TGTGCCAGCTCACCGGGACAGGGGCCAGCTAACTATGGCTACACCTTC,CASSPGQGPANYGYTF
TRBJ2-5,19,TRBV7-6,TRBD2,many,TGTGCCAGCAGCTTAGTGCCCAGCGGGGGGTCGGGGTACCAAGAGACCCAGTACTTC,CASSLVPSGGSGYQETQYF